A selection of T cell receptor beta chains follows, all from one sample in a study of blood T cell repertoires in COVID-19. Only in-frame clones appear in the TCRdb table, and some are missing; sequencing was by immunoSEQ multiplex PCR. This sample has over 350,000 clones, with around nine tenths found just once. The sample consisted of PBMCs or T cells enriched from blood (not recorded which). These receptors originate from a woman between 25 and 40 years old with acute COVID-19. Both conserved end residues are part of each CDR3. A D gene is named only where the DNA matches it firmly. A row's size may be missing; if present it is once, few, many or a size class.

NA	NA	TRBV5-1	TRBJ2-7	TGCGCCAGCAGCTTCCGACAGAGCTCCTACGAGCAGTACTTC	CASSFRQSSYEQYF
NA	NA	TRBV5-1	TRBJ1-1	TGCGCCAGCAGCACCCCTTTGACAGAGAACACTGAAGCTTTCTTT	CASSTPLTENTEAFF
NA	NA	TRBV29-1	TRBJ1-5	TGCAGCGTACGGGGAGGCGATGAAATGGGCAATCAGCCCCAGCATTTT	CSVRGGDEMGNQPQHF
NA	NA	TRBV30	TRBJ1-3	TGTGCCTGGAATGGGGGCTGGGAGCAAGGAAACACCATATATTTT	CAWNGGWEQGNTIYF
NA	NA	TRBV5-5	TRBJ1-1	TGTGCCAGCTCGGCAGCGGGGTTCACTGAAGCTTTCTTT	CASSAAGFTEAFF
TRBD1	NA	TRBV5-5	TRBJ1-1	TGTGCCAGCAGCTCATTGGCCGGGACAGGCTTTTCGAACACTGAAGCTTTCTTT	CASSSLAGTGFSNTEAFF
NA	NA	TRBV6-5	TRBJ1-3	TGTGCCAGCAGCCGCCAGGGAACAGGAAACACCATATATTTT	CASSRQGTGNTIYF
NA	NA	TRBV4-1	TRBJ1-1	TGCGCCTGCCCTAAGGGACACACGAACACTGAAGCTTTCTTT	CACPKGHTNTEAFF
TRBD2	NA	TRBV24-1	TRBJ2-1	TGTGCCAGCCAGCGGGGGTCCTACTCCTACAATGAGCAGTTCTTC	CASQRGSYSYNEQFF
TRBD1	NA	TRBV29-1	TRBJ2-2	TGCAGCGTTGAAAGGTGGGGACAGGGGGCTAGCACCGGGGAGCTGTTTTTT	CSVERWGQGASTGELFF
NA	NA	TRBV19	TRBJ1-2	TGTGCCAGTCAGAACGGGAACTATGGCTACACCTTC	CASQNGNYGYTF
NA	NA	TRBV30	TRBJ1-4	TGTGCCTGGAGTGTGTGGGAGGGTGAAAAACTGTTTTTT	CAWSVWEGEKLFF
NA	NA	TRBV28	TRBJ1-5	TGTGCCAGCAGGCCCATTCAGGGGAATAGCAATCAGCCCCAGCATTTT	CASRPIQGNSNQPQHF
TRBD1	NA	TRBV7-6	TRBJ2-1	TGTGCCAGCAGATTTCTAGCACAGGGGGAGTATGAGCAGTTCTTC	CASRFLAQGEYEQFF
NA	NA	TRBV29-1	TRBJ1-1	TGCAGCGTCATGTCCCAGGGGATCACTGAAGCTTTCTTT	CSVMSQGITEAFF
NA	few	TRBV24-1	TRBJ2-3	TGTGCCACCAGTGACCCGGCCCCGGACACTAACACAGATACGCAGTATTTT	CATSDPAPDTNTDTQYF
NA	few	TRBV4-2	TRBJ1-1	TGTGCCAGCAGCCAACTTGACAGGTCTAAGGGCACTGAAGCTTTCTTT	CASSQLDRSKGTEAFF
NA	NA	TRBV24-1	TRBJ1-2	TGTGCCACCAGTGGTTTGGGTGCAGACTATGGCTACACCTTC	CATSGLGADYGYTF
TRBD1	NA	TRBV28	TRBJ1-6	TGTGCCAGCAGTCTCACAGGGGTGAATTCACCCCTCCACTTT	CASSLTGVNSPLHF
TRBD1	NA	TRBV7-2	TRBJ2-7	TGTGCCAGCAGACGTACCTGGACAGGGTCCTACGAGCAGTACTTC	CASRRTWTGSYEQYF